The rows below give T cell receptor beta chains drawn from one sample of a study of CD8+CD57+ T cells in acquired aplastic anemia. TCRdb reanalysed the reads using MiXCR and keeps one entry per CDR3 protein. The top ten hold about two fifths of the sample, which has fewer than 300,000 distinct CDR3 sequences, approximately 80% seen once. The material sequenced was sorted CD4+, CD8+, or CD8+CD57+ T cells (not recorded which) from PBMCs. Receptor source: a human donor with aplastic anemia. CDR3s include the opening cysteine and the closing phenylalanine or tryptophan. A D gene is named only where the DNA matches it firmly. Expanded clones get a size class; other rows say once, few or many, or leave the size out.

J gene: TRBJ2-1; V gene: TRBV29-1; clone size: NA; D gene: TRBD2; CDR3 protein: CSVEEGTSGYNEQFF; CDR3 DNA: TGCAGCGTTGAAGAGGGGACTAGCGGCTACAATGAGCAGTTCTTC
J gene: TRBJ2-5; V gene: TRBV19; clone size: NA; D gene: NA; CDR3 protein: CASSNAKGNYKQYF; CDR3 DNA: TGTGCCAGTAGTAACGCTAAGGGGAACTACAAGCAGTACTTC
J gene: TRBJ1-1; V gene: TRBV20-1; clone size: NA; D gene: TRBD1; CDR3 protein: CSAYDRVGTEAFF; CDR3 DNA: TGCAGTGCCTACGACAGGGTAGGTACTGAAGCTTTCTTT
J gene: TRBJ1-5; V gene: TRBV7-9; clone size: NA; D gene: NA; CDR3 protein: CASSLERSANTIYPQHF; CDR3 DNA: TGTGCCAGCAGCTTGGAAAGATCCGCAAACACCATTTATCCCCAGCATTTT
J gene: TRBJ1-1; V gene: TRBV7-9; clone size: NA; D gene: NA; CDR3 protein: CASSLQLRGDTEAFF; CDR3 DNA: TGTGCCAGCAGCTTACAACTGAGAGGGGACACTGAAGCTTTCTTT
J gene: TRBJ1-1; V gene: TRBV7-2; clone size: NA; D gene: TRBD1; CDR3 protein: CASSLDGTANNEDFF; CDR3 DNA: TGTGCCAGCAGCTTAGATGGGACAGCCAACAATGAAGACTTCTTT
J gene: TRBJ2-2; V gene: TRBV24-1; clone size: NA; D gene: TRBD2; CDR3 protein: CATSSGRRDTGELFF; CDR3 DNA: TGTGCCACCTCTAGCGGCAGGAGGGACACCGGGGAGCTGTTTTTT
J gene: TRBJ1-2; V gene: TRBV7-9; clone size: NA; D gene: NA; CDR3 protein: CASSFQRSGGSDYGYTF; CDR3 DNA: TGTGCCAGCAGCTTTCAAAGAAGCGGAGGGAGCGACTATGGCTACACCTTC
J gene: TRBJ2-3; V gene: TRBV9; clone size: NA; D gene: NA; CDR3 protein: CASSVQGGARDKHF; CDR3 DNA: TGTGCCAGCAGCGTACAGGGGGGGGCCCGGGACAAGCATTTT
J gene: TRBJ2-3; V gene: TRBV25-1; clone size: few; D gene: NA; CDR3 protein: CASSGSSRPDTQYF; CDR3 DNA: TGTGCCAGCAGTGGGAGTTCACGCCCAGATACGCAGTATTTT
J gene: TRBJ2-3; V gene: TRBV7-8; clone size: NA; D gene: NA; CDR3 protein: CASSLDSRPDTPYF; CDR3 DNA: TGCGCCAGCAGCTTAGATAGCCGTCCGGATACGCCGTATTTT
J gene: TRBJ1-2; V gene: TRBV9; clone size: once; D gene: NA; CDR3 protein: CASSPWSPGANVHTF; CDR3 DNA: TGTGCCAGCAGCCCCTGGAGCCCTGGGGCCAACGTCCACACCTTC
J gene: TRBJ2-3; V gene: TRBV7-2; clone size: NA; D gene: NA; CDR3 protein: CASSMSSAGDLLYF; CDR3 DNA: TGTGCCAGCAGCATGTCGAGCGCCGGGGATCTGTTGTATTTT
J gene: TRBJ2-7; V gene: TRBV5-4; clone size: NA; D gene: NA; CDR3 protein: CASSVSSVAYEQYF; CDR3 DNA: TGTGCCAGCAGCGTTAGTAGCGTAGCCTACGAGCAGTACTTC
J gene: TRBJ2-7; V gene: TRBV9; clone size: NA; D gene: NA; CDR3 protein: CASSVGGGTSYEQYF; CDR3 DNA: TGTGCCAGCAGCGTAGGGGGCGGGACCTCCTACGAGCAGTACTTC
J gene: TRBJ2-2; V gene: TRBV7-9; clone size: NA; D gene: NA; CDR3 protein: CASSFKRSGPSDEELFF; CDR3 DNA: TGTGCCAGCAGCTTTAAAAGAAGCGGGCCGAGCGATGAGGAGCTGTTTTTT
J gene: TRBJ1-2; V gene: TRBV7-9; clone size: NA; D gene: NA; CDR3 protein: CASSLRGGDGQDETF; CDR3 DNA: TGTGCCAGCAGCCTGAGGGGCGGCGACGGTCAGGATGAGACCTTC
J gene: TRBJ2-3; V gene: TRBV2; clone size: NA; D gene: NA; CDR3 protein: CASGDGGPNSQDF; CDR3 DNA: TGTGCCAGCGGGGACGGGGGGCCCAATTCGCAAGATTTT
J gene: TRBJ1-5; V gene: TRBV6-1; clone size: NA; D gene: TRBD1; CDR3 protein: CASSRDRGDQPQHF; CDR3 DNA: TGTGCCAGCAGTAGGGACAGGGGAGATCAGCCCCAGCATTTT
J gene: TRBJ1-5; V gene: TRBV15; clone size: NA; D gene: NA; CDR3 protein: CATSRGHRQGGNQPQHF; CDR3 DNA: TGTGCCACCAGCAGAGGTCATCGGCAGGGAGGCAATCAGCCCCAGCATTTT
J gene: TRBJ1-5; V gene: TRBV20-1; clone size: many; D gene: NA; CDR3 protein: CSAIGGRAMKTQHF; CDR3 DNA: TGCAGTGCTATCGGGGGCAGAGCCATGAAGACCCAGCATTTT
J gene: TRBJ2-5; V gene: TRBV7-3; clone size: NA; D gene: NA; CDR3 protein: CATSLGLSGGETQF; CDR3 DNA: TGTGCCACCAGCTTGGGTCTAAGCGGAGGAGAGACCCAGTTC
J gene: TRBJ2-1; V gene: TRBV7-9; clone size: NA; D gene: TRBD2; CDR3 protein: CASSFERGGGGDEF; CDR3 DNA: TGTGCCAGCAGCTTTGAAAGAGGCGGGGGGGGCGATGAGTTC
J gene: TRBJ2-3; V gene: TRBV2; clone size: NA; D gene: NA; CDR3 protein: CAVGDRSTDTQYF; CDR3 DNA: TGTGCCGTAGGGGACCGGAGCACAGATACGCAGTATTTT
J gene: TRBJ1-2; V gene: TRBV2; clone size: NA; D gene: NA; CDR3 protein: CASGGATITYGYSF; CDR3 DNA: TGTGCCAGCGGAGGGGCGACGATAACATATGGGTACTCTTTC